This T cell receptor beta chain was obtained from a study of blood T cell repertoires in COVID-19. About the study: Collection of acute and convalescent COVID-19 samples took place in the United States, Italy and Spain. Sources were T cells, B-cell-depleted T cells, or PBMCs; the material itself was cDNA or gDNA.

The authors' processing: Reference gene primer amplification yielded estimated nucleated cell counts. Clones were sequenced by immunoSEQ multiplex PCR, and TCRdb holds only the in-frame ones, with some missing. V and J calls and clone size are as listed in that table; D and trimming were resolved from the DNA. Of 100,000 to 150,000 clones in the sample, approximately 85% were seen once. This CDR3 region has 14 residues. The trim removed 4 bases at V and 6 bases at J, leaving 9 bases unmatched. The germline V gene encodes CDR1 SGHRS and CDR2 YFSETQ. The specimen was peripheral blood. The sequence was collected from a woman older than 75 with acute or convalescent COVID-19. The V gene is TRBV5-1, the J gene TRBJ1-2; 7 bases agree with TRBD1. The CDR3 sequence: CASSRGDSSHGYTF. The CDR3 DNA sequence: TGCGCCAGCAGCCGAGGGGACAGCTCGCATGGCTACACCTTC.